This T cell receptor beta chain was recorded in a study of blood T cell repertoires in COVID-19. The table lists this clone with a count of one. The CDR3 is made up of 16 amino acids. The germline V gene encodes CDR1 SGHAT and CDR2 FQNNGV. V shed 7 bases and J 0 bases; nucleotides not matched to a gene: 8. Some clones are missing from TCRdb's copy, which holds only in-frame ones; the method was immunoSEQ multiplex PCR. This table holds some 390,000 clones, more than 70% found once. The sequencing input was peripheral blood. This TCR was sampled from a woman aged 60-75 years with COVID-19, enrolled during active disease. This rearrangement joins TRBV11-2 to TRBJ2-3, with 9 bases identical to TRBD1. In DNA, the CDR3 is TGTGCCAGCAACCCAGACAGGGGGTATAGCACAGATACGCAGTATTTT. Translating gives CASNPDRGYSTDTQYF.